The text below deals with one TCR beta chain. Its antigen is unidentified. TCRdb's copy holds only in-frame clones and misses some; the assay was immunoSEQ multiplex PCR. The table shows 55,000 or so clones, with about 80% occurring only once. Time point indicated: week 23, last vaccination. Topical imiquimod was applied with each vaccine dose, which held 300 ug of mutant IDH1 20-mer peptide. New WHO grade 3 or 4 IDH1-mutant, ATRX-lost astrocytomas were present in all donors. These data come from a study of a mutant IDH1 vaccine in newly diagnosed glioma. Overall study context: All eight of the vaccinations patients received fell in weeks 1, 3, 5, 7, 11, 15, 19 and 23. Study-level findings and limits: Pseudoprogression seemed unrelated to changes in top peripheral T cell clonotypes.

V lost 1 base and J lost 7, with 11 bases in between. The CDR3 length is 13 residues. Germline loops: CDR1 SGHRS, CDR2 YFSETQ. The chain couples TRBV5-1 to TRBJ1-2, with D possibly TRBD1 on 5 matching bases. The specimen was PBMCs, collected from a glioma patient whose treatment included an IDH1 peptide vaccine. The source of this sequence is a man in his forties or fifties with glioma. This chain's CDR3 is CASSLLGPGGYTF. The DNA of the CDR3 is TGCGCCAGCAGCTTGCTGGGGCCGGGTGGCTACACCTTC.